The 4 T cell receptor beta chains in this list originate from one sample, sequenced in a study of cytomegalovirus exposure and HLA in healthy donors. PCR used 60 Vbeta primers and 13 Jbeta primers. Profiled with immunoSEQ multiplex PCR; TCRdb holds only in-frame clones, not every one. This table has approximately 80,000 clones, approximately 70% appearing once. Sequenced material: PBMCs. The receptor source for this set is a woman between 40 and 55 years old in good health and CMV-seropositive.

The CDR3 region is CASSRGGAGTGELFF. For the CDR3, the DNA is TGTGCCAGCAGCCGGGGAGGGGCGGGCACCGGGGAGCTGTTTTTT. The chain recombines TRBV5-4 with TRBJ2-2; 7 bases align to TRBD2. CDR1 is SGHNT and CDR2 is YYREEE in the germline V gene (reference sequence). With 4 bases clipped from V and 4 bases from J, the junction kept 7 bases outside the gene matches. The length of the CDR3 is 15 residues.

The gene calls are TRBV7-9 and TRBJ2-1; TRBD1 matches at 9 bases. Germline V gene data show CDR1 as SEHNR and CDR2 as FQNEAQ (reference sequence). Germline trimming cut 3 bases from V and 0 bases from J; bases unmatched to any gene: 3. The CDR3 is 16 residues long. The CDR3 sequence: CASSFPTGGSYNEQFF. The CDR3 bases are TGTGCCAGCAGCTTCCCGACAGGGGGCTCCTACAATGAGCAGTTCTTC. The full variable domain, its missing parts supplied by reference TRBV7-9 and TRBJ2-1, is DTGVSQNPRHKITKRGQNVTFRCDPISEHNRLYWYRQTLGQGPEFLTYFQNEAQLEKSRLLSDRFSAERPKGSFSTLEIQRTEQGDSAMYLCASSFPTGGSYNEQFFGPGTRLTVL.

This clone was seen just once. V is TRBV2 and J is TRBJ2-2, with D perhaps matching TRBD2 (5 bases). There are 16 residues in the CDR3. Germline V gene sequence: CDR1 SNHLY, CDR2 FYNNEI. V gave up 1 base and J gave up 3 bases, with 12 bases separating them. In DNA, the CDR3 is TGTGCCAGCAGTGAAGGACTGACTACGCACACCGGGGAGCTGTTTTTT. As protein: CASSEGLTTHTGELFF.

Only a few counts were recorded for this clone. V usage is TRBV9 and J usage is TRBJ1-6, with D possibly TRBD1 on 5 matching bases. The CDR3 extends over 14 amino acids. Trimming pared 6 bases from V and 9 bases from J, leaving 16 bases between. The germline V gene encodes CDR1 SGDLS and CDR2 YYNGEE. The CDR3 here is CASNSGFSTSPLHF. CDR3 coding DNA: TGTGCCAGCAACTCAGGGTTTAGTACTTCACCCCTCCACTTT.